The clone carrying this T cell receptor beta chain was found a few times. Its target is not known. The CDR3 is 14 residues long. Germline assignment: CDR1 SNHLY and CDR2 FYNNEI. V shed 10 bases and J shed 0 bases, with 14 bases lying between them. The data originate from a study of response to subunit inactivated influenza vaccine. Study results and limitations: That few new T cells are recruited by each seasonal influenza vaccination was the authors' suggestion.

TCRdb re-analysed the RT-PCR reads in MiXCR, keeping a single row per CDR3 protein. The sample carries about half a million distinct CDR3 sequences, less than 8% recorded once. The TCR comes from a man in his fifties or sixties who received an inactivated influenza vaccine. The rearrangement uses TRBV2 and TRBJ2-3; D is possibly TRBD1 (5 bases). Sample: PBMCs from blood, taken around 2 years after vaccination. CDR3 protein: CATTWGRSTDTQYF. CDR3 DNA: TGTGCCACCACCTGGGGCCGAAGCACAGATACGCAGTATTTT. The variable domain in full, with the rest retrieved from reference TRBV2 and TRBJ2-3, is EPEVTQTPSHQVTQMGQEVILRCVPISNHLYFYWYRQILGQKVEFLVSFYNNEISEKSEIFDDQFSVERPDGSNFTLKIRSTKLEDSAMYFCATTWGRSTDTQYFGPGTRLTVL.